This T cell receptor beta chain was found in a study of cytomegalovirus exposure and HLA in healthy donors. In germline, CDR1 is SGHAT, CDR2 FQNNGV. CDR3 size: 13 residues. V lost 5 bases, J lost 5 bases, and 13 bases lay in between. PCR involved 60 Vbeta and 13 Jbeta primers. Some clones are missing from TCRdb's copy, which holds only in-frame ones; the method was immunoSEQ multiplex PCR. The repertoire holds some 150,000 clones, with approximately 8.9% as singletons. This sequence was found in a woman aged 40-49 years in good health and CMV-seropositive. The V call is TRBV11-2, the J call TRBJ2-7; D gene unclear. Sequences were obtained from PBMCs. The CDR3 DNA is TGTGCCAGCAGCCCCCCCCAACAGAACGAGCAGTACTTC. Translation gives CASSPPQQNEQYF.